These 27 T cell receptor beta chains came from one sample sequenced in a study of T cell changes during pregnancy in multiple sclerosis (dated by TCRdb to the late 2010s). Receptor libraries were prepared by the immunoSEQ multiplex PCR assay. This immuneACCESS table, as held by TCRdb, lists in-frame sequences with V and J called but not all clones. Of the missing ones, under half trace to an unresolved V gene in checked studies; the others have no known cause. In all, the sample holds tens of thousands of clones, and approximately 89% of those were seen once. 5.1% of the sample rests with the top ten. The sequences come from CD8+ T cells from peripheral blood mononuclear cells, collected in the first trimester of pregnancy. These receptors were collected from a female donor with multiple sclerosis, enrolled in a pregnancy study.

The V call is TRBV7-2, the J call TRBJ2-7, with D perhaps matching TRBD2 (6 bases). The V gene lost 5 bases and the J gene lost 7 bases, with 21 bases spanning the gap. Germline V gene data show CDR1 as SGHTA and CDR2 as FQGNSA. This CDR3 contains 15 residues. DNA of the CDR3: TGTGCCAGCAGCCCCAGCCGGGGAGGAGGAAGGGAGCAGTACTTC. Its translation: CASSPSRGGGREQYF.

J is TRBJ2-1 and V is TRBV11-2; D gene uncertain. CDR3 length: 14 residues. Germline loops: CDR1 SGHAT, CDR2 FQNNGV. Trimming shortened V by 4 bases and J by 6 bases, and 13 bases separated the two germline ends. In nucleotides, the CDR3 is TGTGCCAGCAGCTCCTTTGGCCTTGCCAATGAGCAGTTCTTC. It specifies CASSSFGLANEQFF.

The chain links TRBV27 to TRBJ1-1; 7 positions match TRBD1. V dropped 5 bases and J dropped 0; count of bases not matched to a gene: 6. This CDR3 spans 15 amino acids. The germline CDR1 and CDR2 sequences are MNHEY and SMNVEV (reference sequence). The CDR3 DNA sequence: TGTGCCAGCAGTCCCCTGGGACAGATGAACACTGAAGCTTTCTTT. Protein product: CASSPLGQMNTEAFF.

This clone was recorded once. The V and J genes are TRBV2 and TRBJ1-2, with TRBD1 identical over 9 bases. Germline loops: CDR1 SNHLY, CDR2 FYNNEI. V was clipped by 7 bases and J by 2 bases; unmatched bases: 8. CDR3 length equals 15 residues. DNA of the CDR3: TGTGCCAGCACCTGGACAGGGGATTTGAACTATGGCTACACCTTC. Protein product: CASTWTGDLNYGYTF.

This chain joins TRBV19 and TRBJ2-7; 11 nucleotides align to TRBD2. This CDR3 spans 14 amino acids. V shed 6 bases and J 4 bases; nucleotides not matched to a gene: 5. The V gene's germline CDR1 is LNHDA and CDR2 SQIVND (reference sequence). The CDR3 coding sequence is TGTGCCAGTAGCACCGGGACTAGCGGATACGAGCAGTACTTC. Translated, it gives CASSTGTSGYEQYF. Looking up the rest from reference TRBV19 and TRBJ2-7 gives the full variable domain: DGGITQSPKYLFRKEGQNVTLSCEQNLNHDAMYWYRQDPGQGLRLIYYSQIVNDFQKGDIAEGYSVSREKKESFPLTVTSAQKNPTAFYLCASSTGTSGYEQYFGPGTRLTVT.

The chain carries TRBV19 and TRBJ2-4; 9 bases agree with TRBD1. Germline V gives CDR1 LNHDA, CDR2 SQIVND (reference sequence). The length of the CDR3 is 16 residues. The V segment lost 3 bases and the J segment 8 bases; nucleotides outside the gene matches: 11. This CDR3 reads CASSIGPGQGSDIQYF. CDR3 bases: TGTGCCAGTAGTATTGGACCGGGACAGGGTAGTGACATTCAGTACTTC.

The chain combines TRBV6-1 with TRBJ2-7; 12 bases fit TRBD2. With V trimmed by 3 bases and J by 5 bases, 5 bases remained unmatched. There are 15 residues in the CDR3. Germline-derived CDR1 and CDR2 are MNHNS and SASEGT. CDR3 amino acids: CASSETSGRGHEQYF. CDR3 sequence (DNA): TGTGCCAGCAGTGAGACTAGCGGGAGAGGACACGAGCAGTACTTC.

The chain couples TRBV15 to TRBJ2-1; 11 bases match TRBD2. The V gene end was trimmed by 8 bases and the J gene end by 6 bases; junction bases not matched to a gene: 9. The CDR3 totals 15 residues. The germline CDR1 and CDR2 sequences are LNHNV and YYDKDF (reference sequence). The CDR3, as DNA: TGTGCCACCTCAATAGCGGGGGGGGGCGGCAATGAGCAGTTCTTC. Protein: CATSIAGGGGNEQFF.

The chain is built from TRBV30 and TRBJ2-7; weak D call: TRBD2 (5 bases). Trimming took off 3 bases at V and 3 bases at J, with 9 bases between the two ends. Germline V gene sequence: CDR1 GTSNPN, CDR2 SVGIG (reference sequence). The CDR3 has 12 residues. The CDR3 here is CAWSDTSYEQYF. The CDR3 nucleotides read TGTGCCTGGAGCGATACTAGCTACGAGCAGTACTTC.

The genes are TRBV2 and TRBJ2-3; D call uncertain. V dropped 1 base and J dropped 0 bases, with 11 bases sitting between them. This CDR3 is built from 16 residues. The germline V gene has CDR1 SNHLY and CDR2 FYNNEI. The CDR3 DNA follows: TGTGCCAGCAGTGAAGGACAACAACCTAGCACAGATACGCAGTATTTT. Translated, it gives CASSEGQQPSTDTQYF.

The sample holds a few counts of this clone. The genes are TRBV28 and TRBJ1-1; D is undetermined. CDR3 length: 10 amino acids. Per the germline V gene, CDR1 is MDHEN and CDR2 is SYDVKM. Between the trimmed V and J ends, which lost 9 bases and 2 bases, there was a span of 4 bases. CDR3 coding DNA: TGTGCCAGTTATAACACTGAAGCTTTCTTT. It specifies CASYNTEAFF.

The chain links TRBV4-3 to TRBJ1-2; the D gene is possibly TRBD1 (5 bases). Trimming left V 0 bases short and J 4 bases short, with 12 bases between. Per the germline V gene, CDR1 is LGHNA and CDR2 is YSLEER. The CDR3 length is 15 residues. Here the CDR3 reads CASSQDVGGGYGYTF. The CDR3 bases are TGCGCCAGCAGCCAAGATGTCGGGGGAGGCTATGGCTACACCTTC.

The V call is TRBV21-1, the J call TRBJ2-3; the D segment call TRBD2 is taken from the table without a DNA check. TRBV21-1 is reported as a pseudogene. The CDR3 sequence is 14 residues long. The CDR3 DNA reads as TGTGCGGCGGGGTTCGGACACATCACAGATACGCAGTATTTT. It yields the protein CAAGFGHITDTQYF.

Points on this clone: Being one base from a much bigger clone, this may be a read error. This chain links TRBV7-9 with TRBJ2-1; 8 bases are a match to TRBD2. The V gene's germline CDR1 is SEHNR and CDR2 FQNEAQ (reference sequence). The CDR3 extends over 15 amino acids. The CDR3 region has the DNA TGTGCCAGCAGTTCTAGCGGGCCCGGGGACAATGGGCAGTTCTTC. Translated: CASSSSGPGDNGQFF.

This chain joins TRBV27 and TRBJ1-5; a weak D match, TRBD1 (5 bases). CDR3 length: 14 residues. The V gene's germline CDR1 is MNHEY and CDR2 SMNVEV (reference sequence). The ends were cut back, 6 bases at V and 0 bases at J, with 9 bases in the middle. This chain's CDR3 is CASRTTGSNQPQHF. In DNA, the CDR3 is TGTGCCAGCAGAACAACAGGTAGCAATCAGCCCCAGCATTTT.

This clone came up once. The V call is TRBV7-2, the J call TRBJ2-7; 12 positions match TRBD2. This CDR3 is built from 16 residues. The V gene's germline CDR1 is SGHTA and CDR2 FQGNSA. J was trimmed by 3 bases and V by 1 base; bases with no gene match: 4. Here the CDR3 DNA reads TGTGCCAGCAGCTTAGGGACTAGCGGGGCCATCTACGAGCAGTACTTC. Translation gives CASSLGTSGAIYEQYF.

The chain recombines TRBV9 with TRBJ2-2, with TRBD1 as a possible D gene (5 bases). V lost 3 bases to trimming and J lost 5 bases, with 5 bases between them. The CDR3 contains 12 residues. The germline CDR1 and CDR2 sequences are SGDLS and YYNGEE. DNA for the CDR3: TGTGCCAGCAGCGAGGGGACCGGGGAGCTGTTTTTT. Amino acid sequence: CASSEGTGELFF.

The chain employs TRBV19 and TRBJ2-1; TRBD2 matches 12 bases. This CDR3 is 15 amino acids long. J lost 4 bases, V lost 6 bases, and 4 bases had no gene match. Germline assignment: CDR1 LNHDA and CDR2 SQIVND (reference sequence). The CDR3 region is CASSLGLAGYNEQFF. CDR3 in DNA: TGTGCCAGTAGCCTCGGACTAGCGGGGTACAATGAGCAGTTCTTC.

The J gene is TRBJ1-5, the V gene TRBV6-1; unclear D gene. The length of the CDR3 is 15 residues. The ends were cut back, 7 bases at V and 6 bases at J, with 19 bases in the middle. From germline, CDR1 is MNHNS and CDR2 SASEGT. The CDR3 DNA follows: TGTGCCAGCAAAACGGGTATCGGAGAAAGTCAGCCCCAGCATTTT. Amino acid sequence: CASKTGIGESQPQHF.

The rearrangement links TRBV6-5 to TRBJ2-7; 10 bases fit TRBD1. Germline V gives CDR1 MNHEY, CDR2 SVGAGI. Unmatched junction bases numbered 6, after V lost 6 bases and J lost 4 bases. The CDR3 is 14 residues long. The CDR3 loop is CASRETGGPYEQYF. Here the CDR3 DNA reads TGTGCCAGCAGAGAGACAGGGGGCCCTTACGAGCAGTACTTC.

The chain uses TRBV10-3 and TRBJ1-1; D may be TRBD1 (6 bases). Per germline, CDR1 ENHRY and CDR2 SYGVKD. V lost 10 bases, J lost 2 bases, and 14 bases lay in between. This CDR3 is 13 amino acids long. The CDR3 nucleotides read TGTGCCACAGAGGGGGAGCCTAACACTGAAGCTTTCTTT. Translated, it gives CATEGEPNTEAFF.

J is TRBJ2-1 and V is TRBV13; D may be TRBD1 (6 bases). V was trimmed by 4 bases and J by 4 bases, leaving 14 bases between them. This CDR3 is 15 amino acids long. The germline V gene has CDR1 PRHDT and CDR2 FYEKMQ (reference sequence). CDR3: CASSSWTDWYNEQFF. The CDR3 DNA follows: TGTGCCAGCAGCTCTTGGACAGATTGGTACAATGAGCAGTTCTTC.

In this sample, this clone turned up once. The J gene is TRBJ2-3, the V gene TRBV5-6; D unclear. This CDR3 region has 15 residues. Per germline, CDR1 SGHDT and CDR2 YYEEEE. V was pared by 0 bases and J by 0 bases, with 8 bases between. The CDR3 reads CASSLALESTDTQYF. For the CDR3, the DNA is TGTGCCAGCAGCTTGGCCTTAGAGAGCACAGATACGCAGTATTTT.

The chain joins TRBV19 to TRBJ1-2; D ambiguous. Germline V gives CDR1 LNHDA, CDR2 SQIVND (reference sequence). The ends were cut back, 3 bases at V and 4 bases at J, with 12 bases in the middle. The CDR3 length is 14 residues. The CDR3 loop is CASSMGRFLYGYTF. The CDR3 DNA is TGTGCCAGTAGTATGGGCAGATTCCTCTATGGCTACACCTTC.

The genes are TRBV5-1 and TRBJ2-7; 11 positions match TRBD2. The CDR3 covers 15 residues. CDR1 SGHRS and CDR2 YFSETQ come from the germline V gene. The J segment lost 3 bases and the V segment lost 5 bases, leaving 7 bases of the junction unmatched. DNA of the CDR3: TGCGCCAGCAGTGAAGGGACTAGCGGAAACTACGAGCAGTACTTC. It specifies CASSEGTSGNYEQYF.

The V and J genes are TRBV28 and TRBJ2-7, with D maybe TRBD2 (5 bases). V shed 5 bases and J shed 5 bases, with 22 bases lying between them. There are 16 residues in the CDR3. Germline V gene sequence: CDR1 MDHEN, CDR2 SYDVKM. The CDR3 is CASSPPLGVVTDEQYF. Here the CDR3 DNA reads TGTGCCAGCAGTCCACCCCTCGGGGTGGTTACCGACGAGCAGTACTTC.

The V gene is TRBV30, the J gene TRBJ1-2; TRBD1 is a possible D gene (6 bases). Germline values: CDR1 GTSNPN, CDR2 SVGIG (reference sequence). V shed 4 bases and J shed 8 bases, with 11 bases lying between them. CDR3 length: 11 amino acids. CDR3 sequence reads: CAWTAGDGYTF. The DNA for the CDR3 is TGTGCCTGGACCGCAGGGGACGGCTACACCTTC.